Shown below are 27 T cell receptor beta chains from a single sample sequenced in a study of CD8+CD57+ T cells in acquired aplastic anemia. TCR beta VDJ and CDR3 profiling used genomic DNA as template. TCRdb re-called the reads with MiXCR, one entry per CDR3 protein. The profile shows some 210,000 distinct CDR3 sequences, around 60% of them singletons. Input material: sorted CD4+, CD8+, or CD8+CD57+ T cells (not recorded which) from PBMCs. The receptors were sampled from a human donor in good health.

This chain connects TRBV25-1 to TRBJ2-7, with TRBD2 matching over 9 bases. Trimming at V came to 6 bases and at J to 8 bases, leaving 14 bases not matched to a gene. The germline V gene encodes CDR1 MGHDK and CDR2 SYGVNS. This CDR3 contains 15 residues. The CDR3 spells CASSQDPSGVRQQYF. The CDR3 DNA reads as TGTGCCAGCAGCCAAGATCCTAGCGGGGTGCGCCAGCAGTACTTC.

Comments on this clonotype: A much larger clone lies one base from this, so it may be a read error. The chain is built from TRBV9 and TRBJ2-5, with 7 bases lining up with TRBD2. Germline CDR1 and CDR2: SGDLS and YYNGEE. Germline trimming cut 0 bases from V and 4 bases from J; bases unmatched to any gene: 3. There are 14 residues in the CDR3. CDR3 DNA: TGTGCCAGCAGCGTAGGGGTAGCGGGAGAGACCCAGTACTTC. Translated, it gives CASSVGVAGETQYF.

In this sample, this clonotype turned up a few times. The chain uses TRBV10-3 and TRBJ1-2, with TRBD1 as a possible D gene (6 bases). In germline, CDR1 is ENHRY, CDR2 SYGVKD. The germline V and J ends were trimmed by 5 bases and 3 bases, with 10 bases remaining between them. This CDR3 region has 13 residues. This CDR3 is CAISPGQDYGYTF. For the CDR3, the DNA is TGTGCCATCAGTCCGGGACAAGACTATGGCTACACCTTC.

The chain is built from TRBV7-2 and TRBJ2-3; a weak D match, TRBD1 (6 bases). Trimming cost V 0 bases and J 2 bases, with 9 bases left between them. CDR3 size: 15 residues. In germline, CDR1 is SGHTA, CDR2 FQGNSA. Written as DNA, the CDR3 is TGTGCCAGCAGCTTAGCGGGGACAAACACAGATACGCAGTATTTT. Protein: CASSLAGTNTDTQYF.

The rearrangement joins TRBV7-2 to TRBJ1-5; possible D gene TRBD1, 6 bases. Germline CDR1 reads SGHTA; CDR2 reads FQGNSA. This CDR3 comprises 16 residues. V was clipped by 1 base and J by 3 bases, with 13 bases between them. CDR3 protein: CASSLVAGATNQPQHF. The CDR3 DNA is TGTGCCAGCAGCTTAGTTGCAGGGGCCACCAATCAGCCCCAGCATTTT.

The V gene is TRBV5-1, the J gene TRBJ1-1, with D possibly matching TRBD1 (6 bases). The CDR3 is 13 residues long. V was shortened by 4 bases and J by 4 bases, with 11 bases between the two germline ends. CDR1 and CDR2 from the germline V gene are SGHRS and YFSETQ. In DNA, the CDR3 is TGCGCCAGCAGCACCGAGGGGGGCACTGAAGCTTTCTTT. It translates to CASSTEGGTEAFF.

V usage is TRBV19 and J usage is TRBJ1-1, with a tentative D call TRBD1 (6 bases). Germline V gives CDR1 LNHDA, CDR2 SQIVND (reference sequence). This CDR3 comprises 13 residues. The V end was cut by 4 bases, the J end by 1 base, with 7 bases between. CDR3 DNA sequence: TGTGCCAGTAGTAGACAGGAGAACACTGAAGCTTTCTTT. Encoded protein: CASSRQENTEAFF.

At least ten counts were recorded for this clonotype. In DNA form, the CDR3 reads TGTGCCAGCAGACCGGAGGGGCCTAATGAAAAACTGTTTTTT. This translates into CASRPEGPNEKLFF. The J gene is TRBJ1-4, the V gene TRBV6-2 or TRBV6-3, with D possibly being TRBD1 (5 bases). The V gene's germline CDR1 is MNHEY and CDR2 SVGEGT. V shed 6 bases and J shed 3 bases, with 11 bases lying between them. CDR3 size: 14 residues.

CDR3: CASSVGSYDTTGTDTQYF. The DNA for the CDR3 is TGTGCCAGCAGCGTAGGTAGCTATGACACTACTGGCACAGATACGCAGTATTTT. This chain connects TRBV9 to TRBJ2-3, with unresolved D. CDR1 and CDR2 from the germline V gene are SGDLS and YYNGEE. CDR3 length: 18 amino acids. V lost 0 bases to trimming and J lost 1 base, with 18 bases between them.

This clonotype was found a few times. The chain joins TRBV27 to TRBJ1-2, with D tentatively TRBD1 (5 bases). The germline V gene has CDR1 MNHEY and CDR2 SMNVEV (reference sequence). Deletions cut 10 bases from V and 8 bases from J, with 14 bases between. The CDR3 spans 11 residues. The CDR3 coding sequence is TGTGCCACCAGGGCCCACCACGGCTACACCTTC. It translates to CATRAHHGYTF.

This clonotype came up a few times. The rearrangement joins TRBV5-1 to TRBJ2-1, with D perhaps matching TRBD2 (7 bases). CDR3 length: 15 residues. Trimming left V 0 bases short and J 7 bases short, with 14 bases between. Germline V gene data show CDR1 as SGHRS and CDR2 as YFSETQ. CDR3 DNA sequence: TGCGCCAGCAGCTTGGAGTCAGAGGGGGGGAATGAGCAGTTCTTC. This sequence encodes CASSLESEGGNEQFF.

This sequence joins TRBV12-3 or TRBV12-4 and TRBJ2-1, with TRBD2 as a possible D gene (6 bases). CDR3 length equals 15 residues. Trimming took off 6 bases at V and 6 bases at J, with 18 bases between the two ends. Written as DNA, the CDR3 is TGTGCCAGCAGCGTAGAGGGAGCGGGTCGCAATGAGCAGTTCTTC. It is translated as CASSVEGAGRNEQFF.

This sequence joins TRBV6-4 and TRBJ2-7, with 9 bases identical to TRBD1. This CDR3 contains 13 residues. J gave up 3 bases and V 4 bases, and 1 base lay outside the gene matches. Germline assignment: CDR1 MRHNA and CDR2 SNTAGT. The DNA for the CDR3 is TGTGCCAGCAGTGGACAGGGGGTCTACGAGCAGTACTTC. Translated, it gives CASSGQGVYEQYF.

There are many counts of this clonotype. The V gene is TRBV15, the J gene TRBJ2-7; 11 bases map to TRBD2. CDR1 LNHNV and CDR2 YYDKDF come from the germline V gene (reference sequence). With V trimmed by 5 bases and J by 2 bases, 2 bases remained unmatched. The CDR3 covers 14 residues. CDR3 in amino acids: CATSQLAGAYEQYF. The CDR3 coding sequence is TGTGCCACCAGCCAACTAGCGGGAGCCTACGAGCAGTACTTC.

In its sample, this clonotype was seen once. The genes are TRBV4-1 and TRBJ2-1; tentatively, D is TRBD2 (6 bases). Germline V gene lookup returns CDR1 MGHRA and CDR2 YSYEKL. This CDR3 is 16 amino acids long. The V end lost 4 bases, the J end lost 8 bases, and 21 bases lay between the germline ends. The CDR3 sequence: CASSLRTRGIGYEQFF. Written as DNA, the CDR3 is TGCGCCAGCAGCCTTAGGACTCGCGGGATTGGATATGAGCAGTTCTTC.

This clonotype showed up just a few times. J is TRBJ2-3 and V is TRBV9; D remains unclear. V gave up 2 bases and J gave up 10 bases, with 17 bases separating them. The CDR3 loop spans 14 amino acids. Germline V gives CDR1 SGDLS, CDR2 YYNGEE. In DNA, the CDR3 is TGTGCCAGCAGCGTCACGGACGGCGACATTGCGCAGTATTTT. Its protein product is CASSVTDGDIAQYF.

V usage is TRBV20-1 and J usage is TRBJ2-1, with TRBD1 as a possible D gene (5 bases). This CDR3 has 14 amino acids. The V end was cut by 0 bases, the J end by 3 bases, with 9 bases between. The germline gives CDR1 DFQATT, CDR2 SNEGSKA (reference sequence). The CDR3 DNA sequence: TGCAGTGCTAGAGATCAGGGTATCTACAATGAGCAGTTCTTC. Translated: CSARDQGIYNEQFF.

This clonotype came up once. This CDR3 is CASSLEVHGANTGELFF. The CDR3 DNA reads as TGTGCCAGCAGCTTAGAGGTTCACGGAGCGAACACCGGGGAGCTGTTTTTT. The J gene is TRBJ2-2, the V gene TRBV7-3; D remains unclear. This CDR3 comprises 17 residues. V shed 2 bases and J shed 0 bases, with 13 bases lying between them. Per the germline V gene, CDR1 is SGHTA and CDR2 is FQGTGA. The whole variable domain, remainder taken from reference TRBV7-3 and TRBJ2-2, is GAGVSQTPSNKVTEKGKYVELRCDPISGHTALYWYRQSLGQGPEFLIYFQGTGAADDSGLPNDRFFAVRPEGSVSTLKIQRTERGDSAVYLCASSLEVHGANTGELFFGEGSRLTVL.

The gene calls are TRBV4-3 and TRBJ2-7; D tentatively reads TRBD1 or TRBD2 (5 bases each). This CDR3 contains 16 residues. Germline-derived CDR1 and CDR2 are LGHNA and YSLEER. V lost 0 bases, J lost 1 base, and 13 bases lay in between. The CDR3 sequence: CASSQDSSGPSYEQYF. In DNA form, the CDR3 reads TGCGCCAGCAGCCAAGATTCGTCGGGGCCATCCTACGAGCAGTACTTC.

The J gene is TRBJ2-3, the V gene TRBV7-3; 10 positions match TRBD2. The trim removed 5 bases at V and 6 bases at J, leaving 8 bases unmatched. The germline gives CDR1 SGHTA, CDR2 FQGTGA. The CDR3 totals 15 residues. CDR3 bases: TGTGCCAGCAGCCCCTTAGCGGGAGGCCCGGATACGCAGTATTTT. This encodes CASSPLAGGPDTQYF.

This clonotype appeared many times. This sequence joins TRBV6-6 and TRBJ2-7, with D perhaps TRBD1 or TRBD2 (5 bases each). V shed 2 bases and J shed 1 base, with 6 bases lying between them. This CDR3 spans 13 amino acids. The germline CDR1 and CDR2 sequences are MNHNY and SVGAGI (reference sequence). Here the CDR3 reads CASSYGGSYEQYF. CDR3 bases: TGTGCCAGCAGTTACGGGGGTTCCTACGAGCAGTACTTC.

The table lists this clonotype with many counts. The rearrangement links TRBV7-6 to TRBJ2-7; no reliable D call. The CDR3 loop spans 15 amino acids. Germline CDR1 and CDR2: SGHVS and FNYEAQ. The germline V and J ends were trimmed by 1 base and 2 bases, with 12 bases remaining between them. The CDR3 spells CASSLEIMGTYEQYF. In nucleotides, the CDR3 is TGTGCCAGCAGCTTAGAGATAATGGGTACCTACGAGCAGTACTTC.

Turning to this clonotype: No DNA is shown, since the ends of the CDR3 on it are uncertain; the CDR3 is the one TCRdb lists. This chain's CDR3 is CASSLADEQFFGPGTQYF. The chain combines TRBV12-3 or TRBV12-4 with TRBJ2-5; no check of the table's D call, TRBD2, against the DNA was made. Both ends counted, the CDR3 spans 18 residues.

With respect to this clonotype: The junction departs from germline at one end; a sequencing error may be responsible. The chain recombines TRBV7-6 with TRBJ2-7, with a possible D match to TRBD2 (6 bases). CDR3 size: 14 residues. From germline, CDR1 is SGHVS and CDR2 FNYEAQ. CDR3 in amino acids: CASSSAGRNYGQYF. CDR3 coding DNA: TGTGCCAGCAGCTCGGCGGGACGCAACTACGGGCAGTACTTC.

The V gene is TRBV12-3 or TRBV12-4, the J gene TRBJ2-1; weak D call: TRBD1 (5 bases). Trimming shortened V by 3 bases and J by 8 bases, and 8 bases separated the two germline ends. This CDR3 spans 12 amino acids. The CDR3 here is CASSFSGHEQFF. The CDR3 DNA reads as TGTGCCAGCAGTTTTTCAGGGCATGAGCAGTTCTTC.

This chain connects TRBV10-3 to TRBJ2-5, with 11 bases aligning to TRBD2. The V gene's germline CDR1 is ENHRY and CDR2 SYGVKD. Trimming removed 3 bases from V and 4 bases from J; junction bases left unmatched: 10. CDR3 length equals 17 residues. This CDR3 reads CAISDFLAGGGRETQYF. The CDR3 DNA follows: TGTGCCATCAGTGACTTCCTAGCGGGGGGCGGGAGAGAGACCCAGTACTTC.

DNA for the CDR3: TGCAGTGCTAGAGCCGAGCCACGCAATTCACCCCTCCACTTT. Its protein is CSARAEPRNSPLHF. This chain uses TRBV20-1 with TRBJ1-6, with D unresolved. The length of the CDR3 is 14 residues. Trimming cost V 1 base and J 7 bases, with 11 bases left between them. Germline CDR1 reads DFQATT; CDR2 reads SNEGSKA (reference sequence).